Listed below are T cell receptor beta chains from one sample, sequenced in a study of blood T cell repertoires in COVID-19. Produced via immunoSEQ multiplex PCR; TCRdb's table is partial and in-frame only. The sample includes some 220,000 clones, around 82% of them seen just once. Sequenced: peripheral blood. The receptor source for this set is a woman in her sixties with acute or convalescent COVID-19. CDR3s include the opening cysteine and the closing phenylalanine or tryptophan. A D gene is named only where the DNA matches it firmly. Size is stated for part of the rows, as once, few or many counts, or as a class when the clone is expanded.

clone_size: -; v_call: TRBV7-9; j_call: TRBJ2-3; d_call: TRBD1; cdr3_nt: TGTGCCAGCAGCACCCGACAGGGTCCAGATACGCAGTATTTT; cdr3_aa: CASSTRQGPDTQYF
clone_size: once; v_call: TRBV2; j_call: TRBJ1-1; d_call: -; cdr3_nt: TGTGCCAGCGGCCGTGAATGGGCCACTGAAGCTTTCTTT; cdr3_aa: CASGREWATEAFF
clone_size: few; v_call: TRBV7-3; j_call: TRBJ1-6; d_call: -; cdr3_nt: TGTGCCAGCAGCGGAGACTCACCCCTCCACTTT; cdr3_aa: CASSGDSPLHF
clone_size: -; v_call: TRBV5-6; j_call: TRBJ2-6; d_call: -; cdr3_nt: TGTGCCAGCGGACAGACAGTTGGGGCCAACGTCCTGACTTTC; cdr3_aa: CASGQTVGANVLTF
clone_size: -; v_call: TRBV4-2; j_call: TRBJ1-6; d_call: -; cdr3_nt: TGTGCCAGCAGCCAAGATACGTCCGGGACAAATGGATCACCCCTCCACTTT; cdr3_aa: CASSQDTSGTNGSPLHF
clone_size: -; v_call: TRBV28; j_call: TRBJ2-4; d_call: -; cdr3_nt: TGTGCCAGCAGTTTTCGTTCCGGCATTCAGTACTTC; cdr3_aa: CASSFRSGIQYF
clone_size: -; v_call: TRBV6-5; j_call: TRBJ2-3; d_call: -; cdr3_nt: TGTGCCAGCAATGGAGGTGGAGATACGCAGTATTTT; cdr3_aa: CASNGGGDTQYF
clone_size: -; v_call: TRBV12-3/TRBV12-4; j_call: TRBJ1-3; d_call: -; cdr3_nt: TGTGCCAGCACTAGCTCTGGAAACACCATATATTTT; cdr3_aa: CASTSSGNTIYF
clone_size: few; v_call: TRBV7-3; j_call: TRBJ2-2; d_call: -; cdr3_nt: TGTGCCAGCAGCCCCCGCGGAGGCGCGACCGGGGAGCTGTTTTTT; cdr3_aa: CASSPRGGATGELFF
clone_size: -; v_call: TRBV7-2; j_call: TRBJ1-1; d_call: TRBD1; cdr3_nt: TGTGCCAGCAGCCCGAGACAGGGGAGCACTGAAGCTTTCTTT; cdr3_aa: CASSPRQGSTEAFF
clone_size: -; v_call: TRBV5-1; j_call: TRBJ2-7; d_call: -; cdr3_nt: TGCGCCAGCAGCTTCTCACAGCCGAGCTCCTACGAGCAGTACTTC; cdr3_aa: CASSFSQPSSYEQYF
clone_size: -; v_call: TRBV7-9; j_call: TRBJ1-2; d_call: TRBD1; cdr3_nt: TGTGCCAGCAGCTCTCGACAGGGCGCCTATGGCTACACCTTC; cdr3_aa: CASSSRQGAYGYTF
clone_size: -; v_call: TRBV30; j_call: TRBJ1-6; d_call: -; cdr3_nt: TGTGCCTGGAGTACAGGAAAGGGGGATTCACCCCTCCACTTT; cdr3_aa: CAWSTGKGDSPLHF
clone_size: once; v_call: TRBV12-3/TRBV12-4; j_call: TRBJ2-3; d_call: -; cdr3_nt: TGTGCCAGCAGTTTCAGCGCAGATACGCAGTATTTT; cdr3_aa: CASSFSADTQYF
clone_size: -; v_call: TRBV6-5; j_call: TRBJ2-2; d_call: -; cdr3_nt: TGTGCCAGCAGTTACTGGGCCTCGAACACCGGGGAGCTGTTTTTT; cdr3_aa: CASSYWASNTGELFF
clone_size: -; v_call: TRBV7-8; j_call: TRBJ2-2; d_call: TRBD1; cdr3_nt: TGTGCCAGCAGCTTCGGACAGGGGGCCACGAACACCGGGGAGCTGTTTTTT; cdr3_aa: CASSFGQGATNTGELFF
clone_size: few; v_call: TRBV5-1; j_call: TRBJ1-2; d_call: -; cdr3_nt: TGCGCCAGCAGCTTAACAGGAAGGGGCTACACCTTC; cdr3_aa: CASSLTGRGYTF
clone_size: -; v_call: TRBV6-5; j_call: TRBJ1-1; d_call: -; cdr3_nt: TGTGCCAGCAGCAGTAACCTGAACACTGAAGCTTTCTTT; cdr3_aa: CASSSNLNTEAFF
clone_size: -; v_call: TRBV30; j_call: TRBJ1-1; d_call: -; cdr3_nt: TGTGCCTGGAGTGTAGGGGACACTGAAGCTTTCTTT; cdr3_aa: CAWSVGDTEAFF
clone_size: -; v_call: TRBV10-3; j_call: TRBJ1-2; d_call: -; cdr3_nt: TGTGCCATCAGTTCTGACAGATATGGCTACACCTTC; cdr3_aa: CAISSDRYGYTF
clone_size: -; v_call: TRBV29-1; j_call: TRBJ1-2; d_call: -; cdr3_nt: TGCAGCGCTGGGGAGAGCTATGGCTACACCTTC; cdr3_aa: CSAGESYGYTF
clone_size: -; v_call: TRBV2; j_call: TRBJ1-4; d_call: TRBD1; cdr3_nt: TGTGCCAGCAGTGCTGACAGGGCGGGTAATGAAAAACTGTTTTTT; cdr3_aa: CASSADRAGNEKLFF